This note documents a single T cell receptor (beta chain) sequence. The data derive from a study of T cell repertoires in ileal Crohn's disease. The V gene's germline CDR1 is SNHLY and CDR2 FYNNEI. The CDR3 has 15 amino acids. The V gene lost 8 bases and the J gene lost 10 bases, with 26 bases spanning the gap. The protocol was immunoSEQ multiplex PCR, while the TCRdb copy is restricted to in-frame clones and leaves out a portion. Here the sample spans more than 11,000 clones, approximately 78% being singletons. This chain joins TRBV2 and TRBJ1-1; TRBD1 might be the D (6 bases). The sequencing input was ileal tissue. The source is an adult with Crohn's disease. Written as DNA, the CDR3 is TGTGCCAGCGGACGAGGCCAGGGGCGGTCAAAGGGAGCTTTCTTT. Encoded protein: CASGRGQGRSKGAFF.